This TCR beta chain originates from a study of human T cells and chemical hapten exposure. Via MiXCR, TCRdb re-called the RACE reads, giving one row per CDR3 protein. The sample lists approximately 110,000 distinct CDR3 sequences; 30% to 35% were seen once. Trimming shortened V by 7 bases and J by 0 bases, and 14 bases separated the two germline ends. This CDR3 contains 15 residues. Germline V CDR1 and CDR2: MNHNY, SVGAGI (reference sequence). Time point here: patch test 3, about 24 weeks after DPC sensitization. Stated treatment: therapeutic diphenylcyclopropenone sensitization with weekly scalp DPC.

The chain joins TRBV6-6 to TRBJ2-3, with TRBD1 as a possible D gene (5 bases). The TCR sequence derives from a man aged 35 to 55 with alopecia areata. Some clones in this sample may be carry-over from other donors' samples. The sample consisted of whole blood, taken in connection with sensitization to the hapten diphenylcyclopropenone (DPC). The chain's CDR3 is CASTPQGLSTDTQYF. The DNA for the CDR3 is TGTGCCAGCACCCCCCAGGGTTTAAGCACAGATACGCAGTATTTT.